These 27 T cell receptor beta chains came from one sample sequenced in a study of T cell responses to AZD1222 COVID-19 vaccine. TCRdb's table, derived via immunoSEQ multiplex PCR, lists solely in-frame clones and lacks some. The profile covers some 110,000 clones, with roughly 89% appearing a single time and 40% to 55% taken by the ten largest. The input for sequencing was peripheral blood, taken 28 days after the second AZD1222 dose. These receptors were obtained from an adult who received the AZD1222 COVID-19 vaccine.

The chain couples TRBV9 to TRBJ1-6; the match to TRBD1 covers 7 bases. The CDR3 has 14 amino acids. The J segment lost 9 bases and the V segment lost 2 bases, leaving 5 bases of the junction unmatched. CDR1 and CDR2 (germline): SGDLS, YYNGEE. The CDR3 loop is CASSVAGGGSPLHF. Here the CDR3 DNA reads TGTGCCAGCAGCGTCGCAGGGGGAGGTTCACCCCTCCACTTT. Filled out from reference TRBV9 and TRBJ1-6, the complete variable domain reads DSGVTQTPKHLITATGQRVTLRCSPRSGDLSVYWYQQSLDQGLQFLIQYYNGEERAKGNILERFSAQQFPDLHSELNLSSLELGDSALYFCASSVAGGGSPLHFGNGTRLTVT.

This clone was seen only a few times. V usage is TRBV28 and J usage is TRBJ1-1; tentatively, D is TRBD1 (6 bases). V was pared by 8 bases and J by 4 bases, with 20 bases between. Germline V gene lookup returns CDR1 MDHEN and CDR2 SYDVKM. The CDR3 spans 15 residues. DNA for the CDR3: TGTGCCAGCGCCCGGACGGGGGCTGGGGTCACTGAAGCTTTCTTT. Translation gives CASARTGAGVTEAFF.

This clone was observed a few times. The rearrangement uses TRBV5-5 and TRBJ1-2; D might be TRBD1 (6 bases). The V and J ends lost 0 bases and 6 bases respectively, with 6 bases between them. Germline CDR1 SGHKS, CDR2 YYEKEE (reference sequence). The CDR3 totals 12 residues. The CDR3 bases are TGTGCCAGCAGCTTGGACAGGGATGGCTACACCTTC. Translated: CASSLDRDGYTF. Full variable domain (rest looked up from reference TRBV5-5 and TRBJ1-2): DAGVTQSPTHLIKTRGQQVTLRCSPISGHKSVSWYQQVLGQGPQFIFQYYEKEERGRGNFPDRFSARQFPNYSSELNVNALLLGDSALYLCASSLDRDGYTFGSGTRLTVV.

This clone was seen just once. The chain is built from TRBV7-2 and TRBJ2-7, with D unresolved. The length of the CDR3 is 14 residues. V lost 1 base and J lost 3, with 10 bases in between. Germline-derived CDR1 and CDR2 are SGHTA and FQGNSA. The DNA for the CDR3 is TGTGCCAGCAGCTTAGGAGCCGCGGACTACGAGCAGTACTTC. The encoded protein is CASSLGAADYEQYF.

The count of this clone is one. The gene calls are TRBV30 and TRBJ2-7, with D tentatively TRBD1 or TRBD2 (5 bases each). The V and J ends lost 2 bases and 2 bases respectively, with 13 bases between them. The CDR3 is 14 amino acids. Germline V CDR1 and CDR2: GTSNPN, SVGIG (reference sequence). The CDR3 protein is CAWSRGTGPYEQYF. CDR3 sequence (DNA): TGTGCCTGGAGTCGAGGGACGGGGCCCTACGAGCAGTACTTC.

This chain joins TRBV3-1 (or the pseudogene TRBV3-2) and TRBJ1-2; D may be TRBD1 (5 bases). CDR3 size: 16 residues. The germline V gene encodes CDR1 LGHDT and CDR2 YNNKEL (reference sequence). Trimming pared 4 bases from V and 0 bases from J, leaving 15 bases between. The CDR3 is CASSLKGPTPNYGYTF. In DNA, the CDR3 is TGTGCCAGCAGCCTAAAGGGGCCGACCCCTAACTATGGCTACACCTTC.

This clone came up a few times. The CDR3 protein is CSVERRDGAQGNEQFF. The DNA for the CDR3 is TGCAGCGTCGAAAGGCGGGATGGGGCCCAGGGCAATGAGCAGTTCTTC. The gene calls are TRBV29-1 and TRBJ2-1, with a possible D match to TRBD2 (6 bases). This CDR3 contains 16 residues. Per the germline V gene, CDR1 is SQVTM and CDR2 is ANQGSEA. Trimming stripped 6 bases from V and 6 bases from J, with 24 bases between.

The V gene is TRBV20-1, the J gene TRBJ2-3, with D possibly matching TRBD1 (6 bases). The V gene's germline CDR1 is DFQATT and CDR2 SNEGSKA (reference sequence). The CDR3 loop spans 15 amino acids. The V end lost 3 bases, the J end lost 2 bases, and 15 bases lay between the germline ends. CDR3 loop: CSASDRQETTDTQYF. Written as DNA, the CDR3 is TGCAGTGCTAGTGACCGACAGGAGACCACAGATACGCAGTATTTT.

The chain combines TRBV23-1 with TRBJ2-1; weak D call: TRBD2 (8 bases). TRBV23-1 is annotated as an ORF whose role is uncertain. This CDR3 comprises 17 residues. Trimming removed 9 bases from V and 8 bases from J, with 29 bases in between. The CDR3 DNA is TGCGCCAGAGGGGGCGGGAGGACCCCCGCCACATACGATGAGCAGTTCTTC. This sequence encodes CARGGGRTPATYDEQFF.

This chain uses TRBV28 with TRBJ1-4; possibly TRBD1 for D (5 bases). Looked up from germline, CDR1 is MDHEN and CDR2 is SYDVKM. The CDR3 length is 14 residues. Trimming stripped 5 bases from V and 7 bases from J, with 14 bases between. This CDR3 is CASSRDPGSEKLFF. In nucleotides, the CDR3 is TGTGCCAGCAGTAGGGACCCAGGCAGTGAAAAACTGTTTTTT.

The J gene is TRBJ2-3, the V gene TRBV13, with TRBD1 matching 9 bases. CDR1 and CDR2 (germline): PRHDT, FYEKMQ (reference sequence). This CDR3 contains 18 residues. V dropped 0 bases and J dropped 4; count of bases not matched to a gene: 11. The CDR3 coding sequence is TGTGCCAGCAGCTTAGGCCGTTTTTTGGGACAGGGCCCAGATACGCAGTATTTT. Translated: CASSLGRFLGQGPDTQYF.

The chain carries TRBV3-1 (or the pseudogene TRBV3-2) and TRBJ1-6; tentative D call: TRBD1 (5 bases). CDR1 is LGHDT and CDR2 is YNNKEL in the germline V gene (reference sequence). This CDR3 region has 12 residues. V lost 0 bases and J 14 bases, leaving 8 bases between the germline ends. The CDR3 nucleotides are TGTGCCAGCAGCCAAGATGGGGGGTCCCTCCACTTT. Encoded protein: CASSQDGGSLHF.

The rearrangement joins TRBV2 to TRBJ2-3; D is tentatively TRBD1 or TRBD2 (5 bases each). The V and J ends lost 3 bases and 0 bases respectively, with 7 bases between them. Germline V lookup: CDR1 SNHLY, CDR2 FYNNEI. The length of the CDR3 is 14 residues. The CDR3 DNA reads TGTGCCAGCAGTGAGTGGGGGAGCACAGATACGCAGTATTTT. It translates to CASSEWGSTDTQYF.

This clone showed up just once. This chain joins TRBV4-1 and TRBJ1-4; D gene unclear. CDR1 is MGHRA and CDR2 is YSYEKL in the germline V gene. The CDR3 extends over 16 amino acids. The V end lost 2 bases, the J end lost 5 bases, and 15 bases lay between the germline ends. The CDR3 DNA reads as TGCGCCAGCAGCCAAATTGGACCAGGAGCAAATGAAAAACTGTTTTTT. Its translation is CASSQIGPGANEKLFF.

The rearrangement joins TRBV27 to TRBJ1-6; 9 nucleotides agree with TRBD1. The V and J ends lost 5 bases and 4 bases, in that order; junction bases with no gene match: 9. The CDR3 extends over 17 amino acids. The germline V gene encodes CDR1 MNHEY and CDR2 SMNVEV (reference sequence). CDR3 loop: CASSPKTGGPYNSPLHF. In nucleotides, the CDR3 is TGTGCCAGCAGTCCTAAGACAGGGGGGCCTTATAATTCACCCCTCCACTTT.

The chain links TRBV10-3 to TRBJ2-7, with D possibly TRBD1 on 6 matching bases. The CDR3 has 11 amino acids. V gave up 3 bases and J gave up 7 bases, with 7 bases separating them. The V gene's germline CDR1 is ENHRY and CDR2 SYGVKD. CDR3 nucleotides: TGTGCCATCAGTGAACAGGGAGAGCAGTACTTC. It specifies CAISEQGEQYF.

The genes are TRBV30 and TRBJ1-5; D remains ambiguous. V shed 0 bases and J shed 7 bases, with 16 bases lying between them. The CDR3 is 15 residues long. CDR1 and CDR2 from the germline V gene are GTSNPN and SVGIG (reference sequence). Here the CDR3 DNA reads TGTGCCTGGAGTGTATACTCTCCAGGTGGCCAGCCCCAGCATTTT. Its translation: CAWSVYSPGGQPQHF.

V and J are TRBV6-6 and TRBJ2-7; a weak D match, TRBD1 (5 bases). V was shortened by 9 bases and J by 2 bases, with 17 bases between the two germline ends. The CDR3 contains 14 residues. Germline CDR1 MNHNY, CDR2 SVGAGI (reference sequence). CDR3 amino acids: CASPSETEAYEQYF. CDR3 DNA: TGTGCCAGTCCGTCTGAGACAGAGGCCTACGAGCAGTACTTC.

This clone was picked up one time. The genes are TRBV5-4 and TRBJ2-1, with TRBD2 matching 8 bases. The CDR3 is 15 residues long. Unmatched junction bases numbered 10, after V lost 3 bases and J lost 8 bases. Germline V lookup: CDR1 SGHNT, CDR2 YYREEE (reference sequence). Here the CDR3 DNA reads TGTGCCAGCAGCTCCGGGGGGGCGGGGCTCGATGAGCAGTTCTTC. It codes for CASSSGGAGLDEQFF.

This chain uses TRBV11-2 with TRBJ1-1, with D unclear. V lost 0 bases, J lost 4 bases, and 6 bases lay in between. Looked up from germline, CDR1 is SGHAT and CDR2 is FQNNGV. The CDR3 is 13 amino acids. CDR3 protein: CASSLDRGTEAFF. The CDR3 nucleotides are TGTGCCAGCAGCTTAGATCGGGGCACTGAAGCTTTCTTT.

This rearrangement joins TRBV25-1 to TRBJ1-5, with unresolved D. V lost 3 bases and J lost 2, with 8 bases in between. Germline CDR1 reads MGHDK; CDR2 reads SYGVNS. CDR3 length equals 14 residues. DNA for the CDR3: TGTGCCAGCAGTGATTCCCTTGGCAATCAGCCCCAGCATTTT. Protein: CASSDSLGNQPQHF.

The chain links TRBV7-9 to TRBJ2-5; maybe TRBD2 (6 bases). The V gene lost 4 bases and the J gene lost 5 bases, with 17 bases spanning the gap. Germline CDR1 SEHNR, CDR2 FQNEAQ (reference sequence). The CDR3 length is 15 residues. The CDR3 region has the DNA TGTGCCAGCAGCTCCTCCCGGGGGAAGGGGGAGACCCAGTACTTC. Protein sequence: CASSSSRGKGETQYF.

The CDR3 DNA reads as TGTGCCAGCAGCTCGAGCTATTACAATGAGCAGTTCTTC. Amino acid sequence: CASSSSYYNEQFF. This chain uses TRBV7-9 with TRBJ2-1; D is uncertain. V was clipped by 4 bases and J by 4 bases, with 8 bases between them. This CDR3 has 13 amino acids. From germline, CDR1 is SEHNR and CDR2 FQNEAQ (reference sequence).

This chain joins TRBV10-1 and TRBJ2-3, with 8 bases aligning to TRBD2. The V and J ends lost 1 base and 7 bases, in that order; junction bases with no gene match: 7. Germline V gene lookup returns CDR1 WNHNN and CDR2 SYGVQD (reference sequence). The CDR3 runs to 15 residues. CDR3 coding DNA: TGCGCCAGCAGTGAGTTAGCGGGAATTGGGAATACGCAGTATTTT. This sequence encodes CASSELAGIGNTQYF.

This chain joins TRBV27 and TRBJ1-6; D might be TRBD1 (6 bases). Germline V gene sequence: CDR1 MNHEY, CDR2 SMNVEV (reference sequence). This CDR3 is built from 13 residues. The ends were cut back, 4 bases at V and 8 bases at J, with 9 bases in the middle. The CDR3 DNA reads TGTGCCAGCAGTTGGGGGGCGGATTCACCCCTCCACTTT. Protein sequence: CASSWGADSPLHF.

Only a few counts were recorded for this clone. The chain has TRBV6-2 or TRBV6-3 and TRBJ1-1, with TRBD1 identical over 7 bases. Germline CDR1 is MNHEY and CDR2 is SVGEGT. Trimming cost V 4 bases and J 2 bases; bases outside gene matches: 4. This CDR3 is 14 amino acids long. DNA of the CDR3: TGTGCCAGCAGTTTCCAGGGGGTCAACACTGAAGCTTTCTTT. Amino acids: CASSFQGVNTEAFF.

The rearrangement uses TRBV19 and TRBJ2-6; no clear D gene. CDR1 is LNHDA and CDR2 is SQIVND in the germline V gene (reference sequence). V was cut by 6 bases and J by 2 bases, with 8 bases left in between. The CDR3 is made up of 14 amino acids. The CDR3: CASRNSAGANVLTF. In DNA form, the CDR3 reads TGTGCCAGTAGAAACAGTGCTGGGGCCAACGTCCTGACTTTC. The full variable domain, its missing parts supplied by reference TRBV19 and TRBJ2-6, is DGGITQSPKYLFRKEGQNVTLSCEQNLNHDAMYWYRQDPGQGLRLIYYSQIVNDFQKGDIAEGYSVSREKKESFPLTVTSAQKNPTAFYLCASRNSAGANVLTFGAGSRLTVL.